This T cell receptor beta chain was identified in a study of cytomegalovirus exposure and HLA in healthy donors. This CDR3 spans 12 amino acids. V lost 7 bases to trimming and J lost 7 bases, with 12 bases between them. Germline V gene sequence: CDR1 SGHAT, CDR2 FQNNGV. PCR used 60 Vbeta primers and 13 Jbeta primers. Data came from immunoSEQ multiplex PCR; TCRdb stores just in-frame clones and leaves some out. Of 150,000 to 200,000 clones in the sample, roughly 73% are singletons; the top ten hold around 4.7%. The clonotype was recovered from a male donor in good health and CMV-seronegative. The gene calls are TRBV11-2 and TRBJ2-3; D unresolved. The specimen was PBMCs. In DNA, the CDR3 is TGTGCCAGCACCTCATCAGTAAATACGCAGTATTTT. This encodes CASTSSVNTQYF.